The 12 T cell receptor beta chains listed next were all sequenced from one sample in a study of T cells in Graves' hyperthyroidism and ophthalmopathy. RNA transcripts were the template for amplifying TCR beta CDR3 regions. A set of HTBI primers served as the primers for a first-round RT-PCR of the TCR CDR3. TCRdb itself ran the multiplex PCR reads through MiXCR, one entry per CDR3 protein. The table includes about 640,000 distinct CDR3 sequences, around 20% detected once. The sequenced material came from blood. The receptor source for this set is a man in his thirties or forties with Graves' ophthalmopathy.

This clonotype was seen at least ten times. V usage is TRBV15 and J usage is TRBJ2-7; TRBD1 might be the D (5 bases). Per the germline V gene, CDR1 is LNHNV and CDR2 is YYDKDF (reference sequence). This CDR3 region has 15 residues. Trimming stripped 3 bases from V and 3 bases from J, with 15 bases between. CDR3 DNA: TGTGCCACCAGCAGCAAGTCAGGGCGAAGCTACGAGCAGTACTTC. The encoded protein is CATSSKSGRSYEQYF.

The J gene is TRBJ1-3, the V gene TRBV28; 8 bases map to TRBD1. The ends lost 5 bases at V and 2 bases at J; junction bases unmatched: 8. Germline CDR1 reads MDHEN; CDR2 reads SYDVKM. The CDR3 is 16 amino acids. CDR3 bases: TGTGCCAGCAGTCCTGAACCGACAGGGGCTGGAAACACCATATATTTT. The encoded protein is CASSPEPTGAGNTIYF.

This clonotype was seen only a few times. The chain is built from TRBV20-1 and TRBJ2-7; D possibly corresponds to TRBD1 (5 bases). Germline CDR1 is DFQATT and CDR2 is SNEGSKA (reference sequence). V gave up 0 bases and J gave up 3 bases, with 9 bases separating them. The CDR3 sequence is 13 residues long. The DNA of the CDR3 is TGCAGTGCTAGAGAGGCAGGGCTCTACGAGCAGTACTTC. Translated, it gives CSAREAGLYEQYF.

The V and J genes are TRBV18 and TRBJ2-7; D may correspond to TRBD1 or TRBD2 (5 bases each). Germline lookup yields CDR1 KGHSH and CDR2 LQKENI. V was cut by 0 bases and J by 0 bases, with 12 bases left in between. The CDR3 totals 16 residues. The CDR3 loop is CASSPPAAGSSYEQYF. The CDR3 coding sequence is TGTGCCAGCTCACCACCGGCGGCAGGGAGCTCCTACGAGCAGTACTTC.

The rearrangement joins TRBV20-1 to TRBJ2-3, with 11 bases that match TRBD2. The germline gives CDR1 DFQATT, CDR2 SNEGSKA (reference sequence). The CDR3 has 16 amino acids. V lost 3 bases and J lost 3; bases outside the gene matches: 8. The chain's CDR3 is CSASSSTSGITDTQYF. The DNA of the CDR3 is TGCAGTGCTAGTTCTTCGACTAGCGGGATAACAGATACGCAGTATTTT.

With respect to this clonotype: At one end the junction does not follow the germline gene, possibly because of a read error. The chain is built from TRBV6-1 and TRBJ2-1, with 7 bases that match TRBD2. CDR1 MNHNS and CDR2 SASEGT come from the germline V gene. The CDR3 spans 16 residues. This CDR3 reads CASSEVGLVSYDEQFF. In nucleotides, the CDR3 is TGTGCCAGCAGTGAAGTAGGACTAGTGTCCTACGATGAGCAGTTCTTC.

This clonotype has at least ten counts. The DNA of the CDR3 is TGCGCCAGCAGCCCCCGGGAAACGAACACTGAAGCTTTCTTT. Its translation is CASSPRETNTEAFF. J is TRBJ1-1 and V is TRBV5-1, with D unresolved. The CDR3 consists of 14 residues. The V end lost 4 bases, the J end lost 1 base, and 11 bases lay between the germline ends. Germline values: CDR1 SGHRS, CDR2 YFSETQ.

In its sample, this clonotype was seen many times. V usage is TRBV11-2 and J usage is TRBJ2-2, with TRBD1 matching 8 bases. CDR1 SGHAT and CDR2 FQNNGV come from the germline V gene. J was trimmed by 4 bases and V by 5 bases; bases with no gene match: 6. This CDR3 is built from 15 residues. The CDR3 sequence is CASSGQGAGTGELFF. The DNA of the CDR3 is TGTGCCAGCAGCGGTCAGGGGGCCGGCACCGGGGAGCTGTTTTTT.

The CDR3 nucleotides are TGCAGTGCTAGAGAAATAGCGGGAGGAGTAGATACGCAGTATTTT. It specifies CSAREIAGGVDTQYF. The V and J genes are TRBV20-1 and TRBJ2-3; TRBD2 agrees at 10 bases. The CDR3 loop spans 15 amino acids. Trimming removed 0 bases from V and 5 bases from J; junction bases left unmatched: 5. Germline CDR1 reads DFQATT; CDR2 reads SNEGSKA (reference sequence).

This clonotype was observed a few times. J is TRBJ2-7 and V is TRBV7-2; 8 positions agree with TRBD1. V gave up 1 base and J gave up 7 bases; unmatched junction bases: 9. The CDR3 contains 15 residues. CDR1 and CDR2 (germline): SGHTA, FQGNSA. The CDR3 is CASSLVYQGAGEQYF. For the CDR3, the DNA is TGTGCCAGCAGCTTAGTTTACCAGGGGGCGGGAGAGCAGTACTTC.

This clonotype was recorded a few times. The chain combines TRBV29-1 with TRBJ2-3, with D tentatively TRBD1 (7 bases). This CDR3 is built from 14 residues. The germline V gene encodes CDR1 SQVTM and CDR2 ANQGSEA. Between the trimmed V and J ends, which lost 4 bases and 1 base, there was a span of 12 bases. The CDR3 loop is CSVVVRGGTDTQYF. For the CDR3, the DNA is TGCAGCGTTGTGGTCAGGGGGGGCACAGATACGCAGTATTTT.

CDR3 loop: CASSITPRGYTF. As DNA, the CDR3 is TGTGCCAGCAGTATTACGCCCCGAGGCTACACCTTC. This sequence joins TRBV12-3 or TRBV12-4 and TRBJ1-2; D gene uncertain. The CDR3 is 12 residues long. V was shortened by 5 bases and J by 8 bases, with 12 bases between the two germline ends.